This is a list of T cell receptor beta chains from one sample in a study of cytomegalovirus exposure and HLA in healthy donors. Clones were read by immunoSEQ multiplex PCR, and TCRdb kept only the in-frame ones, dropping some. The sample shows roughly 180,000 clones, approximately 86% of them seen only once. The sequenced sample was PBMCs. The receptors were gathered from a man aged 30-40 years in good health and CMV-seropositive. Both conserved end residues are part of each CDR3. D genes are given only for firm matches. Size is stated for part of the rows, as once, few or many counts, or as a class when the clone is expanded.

DNA: TGTGCCAGCAGTGCGAGGGCCGGGGGCCGGAACTATGGCTACACCTTC
CDR3: CASSARAGGRNYGYTF
size: NA
length: 16
J: TRBJ1-2
D: NA
V: TRBV25-1

DNA: TGTGCCAGCAGCCAATCACGGCGAGGTAGCAATCAGCCCCAGCATTTT
CDR3: CASSQSRRGSNQPQHF
size: NA
length: 16
J: TRBJ1-5
D: NA
V: TRBV16

DNA: TGTGCCAGCAGCTACTCGACAGTCCAAGAGACCCAGTACTTC
CDR3: CASSYSTVQETQYF
size: once
length: 14
J: TRBJ2-5
D: NA
V: TRBV11-2

DNA: TGTGCCAGCAGTGAAGAGGGACTAGCGACCAATGAGCAGTTCTTC
CDR3: CASSEEGLATNEQFF
size: NA
length: 15
J: TRBJ2-1
D: TRBD2
V: TRBV2

DNA: TGTGCCAGCAGACCCCGACAGGAGGTTGAAAAACTGTTTTTT
CDR3: CASRPRQEVEKLFF
size: NA
length: 14
J: TRBJ1-4
D: NA
V: TRBV2

DNA: TGCGCCAGCAGCTCCGAGGGGGCCAGGAATGAGCAGTTCTTC
CDR3: CASSSEGARNEQFF
size: once
length: 14
J: TRBJ2-1
D: TRBD1
V: TRBV5-1

DNA: TGTGCCAGCAGTTTATACTCTCCGGGACAGGGTATGGGCTACACCTTC
CDR3: CASSLYSPGQGMGYTF
size: NA
length: 16
J: TRBJ1-2
D: TRBD1
V: TRBV28

DNA: TGTGCCAGCAGGTACAGGGGGCGCCGCGAGCAGTACTTC
CDR3: CASRYRGRREQYF
size: NA
length: 13
J: TRBJ2-7
D: TRBD1
V: TRBV7-3

DNA: TGTGCCAGCGGGGAGGACTCCCCCGAGCAGTACTTC
CDR3: CASGEDSPEQYF
size: NA
length: 12
J: TRBJ2-7
D: NA
V: TRBV27

DNA: TGTGCCAGCAGCCGACAGAGTCCCTCTATAGGAGGCTCTGTGAACACTGAAGCTTTCTTT
CDR3: CASSRQSPSIGGSVNTEAFF
size: NA
length: 20
J: TRBJ1-1
D: NA
V: TRBV21-1

DNA: TGCGCCAGCAGCCCCAGCGGGAGGTCCTACGAGCAGTACTTC
CDR3: CASSPSGRSYEQYF
size: NA
length: 14
J: TRBJ2-7
D: TRBD2
V: TRBV5-1

DNA: TGTGCCAGCAGCGTAGCCACCGGGACTACCCTCTACGAGCAGTACTTC
CDR3: CASSVATGTTLYEQYF
size: NA
length: 16
J: TRBJ2-7
D: TRBD2
V: TRBV9

DNA: TGTGCCAGCAGCCACGCGCAGGGTGCGAGTCAGCCCCAGCATTTT
CDR3: CASSHAQGASQPQHF
size: NA
length: 15
J: TRBJ1-5
D: NA
V: TRBV7-2

DNA: TGCGCCAGCAGCTCGACAGATGGCTCCTATAATTCACCCCTCCACTTT
CDR3: CASSSTDGSYNSPLHF
size: NA
length: 16
J: TRBJ1-6
D: NA
V: TRBV5-1

DNA: TGTGCCATCAGTGAGGGGGAAACTGAAGCTTTCTTT
CDR3: CAISEGETEAFF
size: NA
length: 12
J: TRBJ1-1
D: NA
V: TRBV10-3